This TCR beta chain was retrieved from a study of beta chain features in type 1 diabetes. Findings and limits, study-wide: VDJ junctions sequenced from type 1 diabetes patients showed fewer insertions and more deletions.

The CDR3 is made up of 13 amino acids. V dropped 7 bases and J dropped 2 bases, with 12 bases sitting between them. In germline, CDR1 is MNHEY, CDR2 SMNVEV (reference sequence). As concerns this clone: Antigen specificity is unknown.

Every isolated RNA sample was fully reverse transcribed, so sequencing captured expressed TCRB transcripts. Profiling relied on immunoSEQ multiplex PCR, and the TCRdb table lists in-frame clones only, not all of them. This table has around 150,000 clones, over 7.5% appearing once. The sample taken for sequencing was central memory CD4+ T cells from blood. The TCR was taken from a man between 18 and 35 years old in good health. The V gene is TRBV27, the J gene TRBJ2-7; tentatively, D is TRBD1 (6 bases). The DNA for the CDR3 is TGTGCCAGCAAGCGTCAGGGGACCTACGAGCAGTACTTC. Translated: CASKRQGTYEQYF.